This T cell receptor beta chain was documented in a study of naive and memory T cell subsets. By frequency in the sample, this clonotype is medium-sized. Four PCR rounds used nested alpha and beta constant region primers plus the SP2 primer. TCRdb re-derived calls from the UMI-ligation and nested PCR reads in MiXCR, one entry per CDR3 protein. Among about 24,000 distinct CDR3 sequences listed, about 6% were seen once. Treatment specified: skin biopsy from PPD injection site in Mantoux-positive individual. A UMI-containing oligonucleotide was joined by 3' ligation to the TCR cDNA template. Sequenced here: skin, sampled from a tuberculin skin test site. The receptor comes from an adult in good health.

Written as DNA, the CDR3 is TGTGCCAGCAGCTCGTCCGATCAGCCCCAGCATTTT. The encoded protein is CASSSSDQPQHF. V and J are TRBV12-3 or TRBV12-4 and TRBJ1-5; D uncertain. Between the trimmed V and J ends, which lost 6 bases and 5 bases, there was a span of 8 bases. The CDR3 sequence is 12 residues long.